The 21 T cell receptor beta chains listed next were all sequenced from one sample in a study of blood T cell repertoires in COVID-19. Only in-frame clones appear in the TCRdb table, and some are missing; sequencing was by immunoSEQ multiplex PCR. The sample contains over 150,000 clones, approximately 85% of which appear only once. The sequenced sample was peripheral blood. These TCRs come from an elderly man with COVID-19, enrolled during active disease.

The chain combines TRBV4-1 with TRBJ1-2, with 8 bases fitting TRBD1. The ends lost 4 bases at V and 2 bases at J; junction bases unmatched: 9. The CDR3 loop spans 16 amino acids. Germline CDR1 MGHRA, CDR2 YSYEKL. In DNA, the CDR3 is TGCGCCAGCAGCCCCTACCAACGACAGGGGAACTATGGCTACACCTTC. Protein sequence: CASSPYQRQGNYGYTF.

The gene calls are TRBV9 and TRBJ2-7; 8 positions match TRBD2. The germline V gene encodes CDR1 SGDLS and CDR2 YYNGEE. The CDR3 runs 15 residues. The J segment lost 2 bases and the V segment lost 0 bases, leaving 4 bases of the junction unmatched. In nucleotides, the CDR3 is TGTGCCAGCAGCGTAGAAGCTAGCGGGCCCTACGAGCAGTACTTC. As protein: CASSVEASGPYEQYF.

V is TRBV12-1 and J is TRBJ1-5. TRBV12-1 is flagged as a pseudogene. This CDR3 spans 11 amino acids. The CDR3 DNA reads as TGTGCCAGCAGCTGCGAGCAGCCCCAGCATTTT. Translation gives CASSCEQPQHF.

The chain carries TRBV7-2 and TRBJ2-5; 8 bases fit TRBD2. The J segment lost 7 bases and the V segment lost 4 bases, leaving 20 bases of the junction unmatched. The CDR3 runs 18 residues. CDR1 is SGHTA and CDR2 is FQGNSA in the germline V gene. CDR3 DNA: TGTGCCAGCAGCTCCCAAGGGGCGGGGGGCTCCCTTGGGGGGACCCAGTACTTC. It is translated as CASSSQGAGGSLGGTQYF. Using reference TRBV7-2 and TRBJ2-5 for the parts outside the CDR3, the full variable domain is GAGVSQSPSNKVTEKGKDVELRCDPISGHTALYWYRQSLGQGLEFLIYFQGNSAPDKSGLPSDRFSAERTGGSVSTLTIQRTQQEDSAVYLCASSSQGAGGSLGGTQYFGPGTRLLVL.

The rearrangement links TRBV20-1 to TRBJ1-2; TRBD1 is a possible D gene (5 bases). Trimming took off 3 bases at V and 2 bases at J, with 10 bases between the two ends. This CDR3 has 13 residues. Germline lookup yields CDR1 DFQATT and CDR2 SNEGSKA (reference sequence). The CDR3 DNA is TGCAGTGCTAGTCTGGGACTGAACTATGGCTACACCTTC. This codes for CSASLGLNYGYTF.

The chain links TRBV10-3 to TRBJ2-3; D perhaps matches TRBD1 (6 bases). This CDR3 is 14 amino acids long. From germline, CDR1 is ENHRY and CDR2 SYGVKD. V lost 4 bases and J 0 bases, leaving 8 bases between the germline ends. The CDR3 spells CAISGQASTDTQYF. CDR3 DNA: TGTGCCATCAGTGGACAGGCTAGCACAGATACGCAGTATTTT.

V is TRBV19 and J is TRBJ1-5, with 7 bases fitting TRBD1. CDR1 is LNHDA, CDR2 SQIVND, per germline (reference sequence). This CDR3 has 15 residues. Losses at the gene ends were 3 bases for V and 6 bases for J; bases not matched to a gene: 8. CDR3 coding DNA: TGTGCCAGTAGTATTGACAGGGAGAGGAGTCAGCCCCAGCATTTT. As protein: CASSIDRERSQPQHF.

This chain's CDR3 is CSVIGGTGFSYNEQFF. The CDR3 DNA is TGCAGCGTAATTGGCGGGACGGGGTTCTCCTACAATGAGCAGTTCTTC. This sequence joins TRBV29-1 and TRBJ2-1, with D possibly being TRBD2 (6 bases). The germline V gene encodes CDR1 SQVTM and CDR2 ANQGSEA. V lost 6 bases and J 0 bases, leaving 18 bases between the germline ends. This CDR3 contains 16 residues.

This clone has just a few counts. This chain joins TRBV5-4 and TRBJ2-2, with 8 bases matching TRBD1. The trim removed 4 bases at V and 7 bases at J, leaving 6 bases unmatched. The V gene's germline CDR1 is SGHNT and CDR2 YYREEE (reference sequence). This CDR3 has 14 amino acids. The CDR3 loop is CASSLRGRIGELFF. The CDR3 bases are TGTGCCAGCAGCCTCAGGGGGCGAATCGGGGAGCTGTTTTTT.

The chain couples TRBV2 to TRBJ1-1; 12 nucleotides match TRBD1. The V segment lost 6 bases and the J segment 1 base; nucleotides outside the gene matches: 3. Germline loops: CDR1 SNHLY, CDR2 FYNNEI. CDR3 length: 15 residues. CDR3 region: CASRGQGATNTEAFF. CDR3 nucleotides: TGTGCCAGCAGGGGACAGGGGGCGACGAACACTGAAGCTTTCTTT.

This chain joins TRBV19 and TRBJ1-5; D possibly corresponds to TRBD1 (6 bases). From germline, CDR1 is LNHDA and CDR2 SQIVND (reference sequence). The CDR3 is 16 residues long. V gave up 3 bases and J gave up 1 base, with 13 bases separating them. The CDR3 DNA is TGTGCCAGTAGTATCCGGGACACTACCAGCAATCAGCCCCAGCATTTT. Amino acid sequence: CASSIRDTTSNQPQHF.

The sample holds a few counts of this clone. This sequence joins TRBV9 and TRBJ2-2; 11 bases fit TRBD2. The CDR3 is made up of 18 amino acids. Trimming at V came to 0 bases and at J to 4 bases, leaving 8 bases not matched to a gene. Germline V lookup: CDR1 SGDLS, CDR2 YYNGEE. The CDR3 is CASSVDLAGGSSTGELFF. As DNA, the CDR3 is TGTGCCAGCAGCGTAGATCTAGCGGGGGGATCAAGCACCGGGGAGCTGTTTTTT.

The chain joins TRBV15 to TRBJ2-2; 8 bases align to TRBD2. The germline gives CDR1 LNHNV, CDR2 YYDKDF (reference sequence). This CDR3 has 16 residues. V was pared by 5 bases and J by 1 base, with 6 bases of the junction left unmatched. In nucleotides, the CDR3 is TGTGCCACCAGCGGGGATCTAGCGGGGAACACCGGGGAGCTGTTTTTT. Its protein product is CATSGDLAGNTGELFF.

The rearrangement uses TRBV19 and TRBJ1-5; D is unclear. Trimming took off 7 bases at V and 5 bases at J, with 15 bases between the two ends. Per the germline V gene, CDR1 is LNHDA and CDR2 is SQIVND (reference sequence). The CDR3 is 14 residues long. Written as DNA, the CDR3 is TGTGCCAGTAACCTGCGGGGAGGCCATCAGCCCCAGCATTTT. Protein: CASNLRGGHQPQHF.

J is TRBJ1-1 and V is TRBV6-1; tentatively, D is TRBD1 (5 bases). Trimming left V 7 bases short and J 0 bases short, with 15 bases between. The CDR3 totals 15 residues. Germline assignment: CDR1 MNHNS and CDR2 SASEGT. CDR3 in DNA: TGTGCCAGCACTAACGCAGGGATCATGAACACTGAAGCTTTCTTT. Protein: CASTNAGIMNTEAFF.

The V gene is TRBV19, the J gene TRBJ1-5, with D possibly TRBD1 on 6 matching bases. Germline V CDR1 and CDR2: LNHDA, SQIVND (reference sequence). V was clipped by 5 bases and J by 0 bases, with 14 bases between them. The CDR3 length is 16 residues. The CDR3 loop reads CASSPLTGNSNQPQHF. The CDR3 nucleotides are TGTGCCAGTAGTCCCCTTACAGGGAATAGCAATCAGCCCCAGCATTTT.

This chain joins TRBV19 and TRBJ1-3; D not resolved. Trimming left V 3 bases short and J 3 bases short, with 12 bases between. Germline CDR1 is LNHDA and CDR2 is SQIVND (reference sequence). This CDR3 region has 15 residues. CDR3 region: CASSIEAGSGNTIYF. CDR3 sequence (DNA): TGTGCCAGTAGTATTGAAGCGGGGAGTGGAAACACCATATATTTT.

The chain couples TRBV3-1 (or the pseudogene TRBV3-2) to TRBJ2-5; TRBD1 aligns across 7 bases. This CDR3 comprises 13 residues. V lost 4 bases and J lost 4; bases outside the gene matches: 3. Germline V lookup: CDR1 LGHDT, CDR2 YNNKEL (reference sequence). CDR3 region: CASSRAGGETQYF. CDR3 coding DNA: TGTGCCAGCAGCCGTGCAGGGGGAGAGACCCAGTACTTC.

This sequence joins TRBV9 and TRBJ1-6; D ambiguous. There are 11 residues in the CDR3. Deletions cut 4 bases from V and 19 bases from J, with 15 bases between. CDR1 is SGDLS and CDR2 is YYNGEE in the germline V gene. The CDR3 DNA follows: TGTGCCAGCAGCCCACGCACGACCGGGCACTTT. Its protein is CASSPRTTGHF. Based on the CDR3 plus reference TRBV9 and TRBJ1-6, the full variable domain is DSGVTQTPKHLITATGQRVTLRCSPRSGDLSVYWYQQSLDQGLQFLIQYYNGEERAKGNILERFSAQQFPDLHSELNLSSLELGDSALYFCASSPRTTGHFGNGTRLTVT.

The chain is built from TRBV7-8 and TRBJ1-1, with D hard to call. This CDR3 region has 13 residues. The V end lost 4 bases, the J end lost 3 bases, and 9 bases lay between the germline ends. CDR1 SGHVS and CDR2 FQNEAQ come from the germline V gene. CDR3 DNA: TGTGCCAGCAGCTCCGACATGGACACTGAAGCTTTCTTT. Translating gives CASSSDMDTEAFF.

Only one count was recorded for this clone. V and J are TRBV5-8 and TRBJ1-5; weak D call: TRBD1 (6 bases). The V gene's germline CDR1 is SGHTS and CDR2 YDEGEE. CDR3 length: 15 residues. Trimming removed 4 bases from V and 0 bases from J, with 11 bases in between. This CDR3 is CASSPQGYSNQPQHF. The CDR3 DNA follows: TGTGCCAGCAGCCCACAGGGCTATAGCAATCAGCCCCAGCATTTT.